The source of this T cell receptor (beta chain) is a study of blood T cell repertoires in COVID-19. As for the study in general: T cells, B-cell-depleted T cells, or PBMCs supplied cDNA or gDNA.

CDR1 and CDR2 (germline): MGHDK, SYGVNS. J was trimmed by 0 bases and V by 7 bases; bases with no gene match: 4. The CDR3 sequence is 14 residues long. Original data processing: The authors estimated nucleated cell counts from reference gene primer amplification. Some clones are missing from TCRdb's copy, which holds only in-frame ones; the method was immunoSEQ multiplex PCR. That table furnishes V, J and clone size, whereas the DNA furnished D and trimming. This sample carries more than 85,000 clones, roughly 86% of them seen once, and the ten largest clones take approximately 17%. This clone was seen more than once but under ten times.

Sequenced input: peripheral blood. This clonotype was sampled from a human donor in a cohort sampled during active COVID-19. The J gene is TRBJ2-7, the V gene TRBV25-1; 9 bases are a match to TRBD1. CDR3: CASTGTGSSYEQYF. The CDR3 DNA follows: TGTGCCAGCACCGGGACAGGGAGCTCCTACGAGCAGTACTTC.